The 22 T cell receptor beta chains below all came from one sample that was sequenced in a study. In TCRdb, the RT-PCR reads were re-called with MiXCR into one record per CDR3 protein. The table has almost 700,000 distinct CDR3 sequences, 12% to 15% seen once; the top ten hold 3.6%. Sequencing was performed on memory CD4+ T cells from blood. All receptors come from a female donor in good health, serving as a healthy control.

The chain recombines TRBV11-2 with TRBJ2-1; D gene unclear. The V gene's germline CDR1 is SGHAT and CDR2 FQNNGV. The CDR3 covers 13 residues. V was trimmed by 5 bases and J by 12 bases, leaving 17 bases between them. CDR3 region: CASSLTGPRRQFF. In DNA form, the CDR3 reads TGTGCCAGCAGCCTCACCGGGCCCAGGCGGCAGTTCTTC.

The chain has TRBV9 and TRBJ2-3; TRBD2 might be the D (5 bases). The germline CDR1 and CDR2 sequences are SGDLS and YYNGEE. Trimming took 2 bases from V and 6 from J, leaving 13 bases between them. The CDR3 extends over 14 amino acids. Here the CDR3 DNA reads TGTGCCAGCAGCGTTCTAGCCATAAGGGATACGCAGTATTTT. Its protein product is CASSVLAIRDTQYF.

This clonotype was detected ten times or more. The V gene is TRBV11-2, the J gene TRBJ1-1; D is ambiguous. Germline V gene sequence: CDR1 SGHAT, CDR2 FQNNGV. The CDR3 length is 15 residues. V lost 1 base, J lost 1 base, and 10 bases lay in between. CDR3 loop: CASSLASQWNTEAFF. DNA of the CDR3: TGTGCCAGCAGCTTAGCAAGTCAGTGGAACACTGAAGCTTTCTTT.

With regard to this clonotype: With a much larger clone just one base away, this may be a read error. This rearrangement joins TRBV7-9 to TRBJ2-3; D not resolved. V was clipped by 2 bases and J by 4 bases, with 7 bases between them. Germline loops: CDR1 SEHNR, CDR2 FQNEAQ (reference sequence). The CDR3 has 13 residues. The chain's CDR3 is CASSLFGPDTQYF. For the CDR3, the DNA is TGTGCCAGCAGCTTATTCGGCCCAGATACGCAGTATTTT.

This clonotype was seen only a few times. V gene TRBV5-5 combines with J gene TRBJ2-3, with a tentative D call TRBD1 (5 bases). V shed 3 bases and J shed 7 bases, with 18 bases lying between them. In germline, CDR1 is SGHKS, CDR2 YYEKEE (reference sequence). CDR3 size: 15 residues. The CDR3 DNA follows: TGTGCCAGCAGCTCGGGCGGCAGGGATACAAATACGCAGTATTTT. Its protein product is CASSSGGRDTNTQYF.

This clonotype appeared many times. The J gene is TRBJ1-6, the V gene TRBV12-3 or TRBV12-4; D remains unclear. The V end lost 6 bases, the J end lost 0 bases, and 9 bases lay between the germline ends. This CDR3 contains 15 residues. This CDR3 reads CASSPQSSYNSPLHF. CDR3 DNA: TGTGCCAGCAGCCCCCAAAGCTCCTATAATTCACCCCTCCACTTT.

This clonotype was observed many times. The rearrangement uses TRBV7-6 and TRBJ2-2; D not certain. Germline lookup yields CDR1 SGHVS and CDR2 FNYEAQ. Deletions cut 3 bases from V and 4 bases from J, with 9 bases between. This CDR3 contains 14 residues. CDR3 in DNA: TGTGCCAGCAGCTTCAAGGGATCCACCGGGGAGCTGTTTTTT. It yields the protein CASSFKGSTGELFF.

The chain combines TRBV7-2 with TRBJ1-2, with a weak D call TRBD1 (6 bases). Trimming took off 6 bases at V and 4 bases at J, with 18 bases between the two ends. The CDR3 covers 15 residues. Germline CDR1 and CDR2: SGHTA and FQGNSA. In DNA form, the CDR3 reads TGTGCCAGCAGTTTGAGACAGGACCCCGGCTATGGCTACACCTTC. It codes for CASSLRQDPGYGYTF.

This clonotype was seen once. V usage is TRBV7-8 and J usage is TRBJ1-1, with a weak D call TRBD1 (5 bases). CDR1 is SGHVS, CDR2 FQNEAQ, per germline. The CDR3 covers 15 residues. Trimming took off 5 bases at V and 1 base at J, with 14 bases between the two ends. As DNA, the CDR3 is TGTGCCAGCAGCCCCCGGGGCCAAGGGAACACTGAAGCTTTCTTT. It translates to CASSPRGQGNTEAFF.

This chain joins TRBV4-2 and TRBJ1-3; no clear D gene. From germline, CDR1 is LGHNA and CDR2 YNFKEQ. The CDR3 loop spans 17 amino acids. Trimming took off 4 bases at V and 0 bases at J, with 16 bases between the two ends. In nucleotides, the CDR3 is TGTGCCAGCAGCCCACTCCCGGAGGGCCTCTCTGGAAACACCATATATTTT. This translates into CASSPLPEGLSGNTIYF.

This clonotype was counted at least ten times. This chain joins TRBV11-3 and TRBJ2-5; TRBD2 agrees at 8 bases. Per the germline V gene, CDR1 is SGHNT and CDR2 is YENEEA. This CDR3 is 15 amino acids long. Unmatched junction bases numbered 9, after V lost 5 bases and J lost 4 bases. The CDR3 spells CASSQSGSSIETQYF. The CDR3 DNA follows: TGTGCCAGCAGCCAAAGCGGGAGCTCCATAGAGACCCAGTACTTC.

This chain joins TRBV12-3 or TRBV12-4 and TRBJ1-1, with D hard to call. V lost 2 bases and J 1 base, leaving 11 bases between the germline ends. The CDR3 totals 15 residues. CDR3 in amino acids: CASSLNGKGNTEAFF. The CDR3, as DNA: TGTGCCAGCAGTTTAAATGGGAAGGGGAACACTGAAGCTTTCTTT.

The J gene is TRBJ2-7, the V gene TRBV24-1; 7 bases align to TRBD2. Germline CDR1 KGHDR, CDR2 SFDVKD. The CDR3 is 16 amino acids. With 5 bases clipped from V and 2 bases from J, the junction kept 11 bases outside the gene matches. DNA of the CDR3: TGTGCCACCAGTGCCGGGCAACGGGAGGCGACCTACGAGCAGTACTTC. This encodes CATSAGQREATYEQYF.

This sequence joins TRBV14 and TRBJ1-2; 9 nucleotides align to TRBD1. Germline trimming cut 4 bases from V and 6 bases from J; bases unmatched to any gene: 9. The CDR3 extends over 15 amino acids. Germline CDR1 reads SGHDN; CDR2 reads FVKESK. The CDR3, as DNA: TGTGCCAGCAGCCGAACAATCACAGGGGGCGATGGCTACACCTTC. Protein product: CASSRTITGGDGYTF.

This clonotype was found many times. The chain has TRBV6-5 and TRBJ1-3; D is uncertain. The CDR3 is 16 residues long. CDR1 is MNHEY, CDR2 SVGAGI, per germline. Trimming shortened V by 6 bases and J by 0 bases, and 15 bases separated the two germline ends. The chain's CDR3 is CASSTPMRNSGNTIYF. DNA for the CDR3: TGTGCCAGCAGCACACCCATGAGGAACTCTGGAAACACCATATATTTT.

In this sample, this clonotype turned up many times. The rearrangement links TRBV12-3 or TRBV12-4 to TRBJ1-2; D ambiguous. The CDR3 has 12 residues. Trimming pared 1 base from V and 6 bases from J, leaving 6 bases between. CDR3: CASSLGLNGYTF. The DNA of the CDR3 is TGTGCCAGCAGTTTAGGGTTGAATGGCTACACCTTC.

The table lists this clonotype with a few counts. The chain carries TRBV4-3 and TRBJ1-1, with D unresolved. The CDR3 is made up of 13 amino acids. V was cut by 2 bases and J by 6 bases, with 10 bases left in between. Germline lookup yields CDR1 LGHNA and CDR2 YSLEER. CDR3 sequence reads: CASSQLSGAEAFF. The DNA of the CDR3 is TGCGCCAGCAGCCAACTGTCCGGGGCTGAAGCTTTCTTT.

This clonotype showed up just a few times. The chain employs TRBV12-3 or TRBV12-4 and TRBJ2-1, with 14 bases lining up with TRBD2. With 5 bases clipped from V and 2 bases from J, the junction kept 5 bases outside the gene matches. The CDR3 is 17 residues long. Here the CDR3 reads CASSARGLAGAYNEQFF. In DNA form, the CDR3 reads TGTGCCAGCAGTGCTAGGGGACTAGCGGGGGCCTACAATGAGCAGTTCTTC.

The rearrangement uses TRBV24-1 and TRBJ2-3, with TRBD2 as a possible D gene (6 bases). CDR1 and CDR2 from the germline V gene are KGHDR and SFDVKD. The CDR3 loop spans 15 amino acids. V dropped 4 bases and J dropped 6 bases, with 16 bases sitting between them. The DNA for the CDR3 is TGTGCCACCAGTGAGCCCGGGGGTAGCAGGGATACGCAGTATTTT. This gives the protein CATSEPGGSRDTQYF.

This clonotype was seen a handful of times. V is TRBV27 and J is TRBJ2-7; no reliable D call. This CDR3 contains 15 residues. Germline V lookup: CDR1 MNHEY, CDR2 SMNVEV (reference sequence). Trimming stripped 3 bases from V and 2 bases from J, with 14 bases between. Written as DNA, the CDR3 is TGTGCCAGCAGTTTTAGGTGGGAAGCGACCTACGAGCAGTACTTC. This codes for CASSFRWEATYEQYF.

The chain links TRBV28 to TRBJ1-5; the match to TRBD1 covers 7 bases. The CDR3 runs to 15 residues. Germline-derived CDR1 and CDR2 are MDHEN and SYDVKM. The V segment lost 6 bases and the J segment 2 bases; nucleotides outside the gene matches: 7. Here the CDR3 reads CASRLQGHRNQPQHF. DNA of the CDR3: TGTGCCAGCAGATTACAGGGGCACCGCAATCAGCCCCAGCATTTT. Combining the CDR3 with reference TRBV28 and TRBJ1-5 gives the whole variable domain DVKVTQSSRYLVKRTGEKVFLECVQDMDHENMFWYRQDPGLGLRLIYFSYDVKMKEKGDIPEGYSVSREKKERFSLILESASTNQTSMYLCASRLQGHRNQPQHFGDGTRLSIL.

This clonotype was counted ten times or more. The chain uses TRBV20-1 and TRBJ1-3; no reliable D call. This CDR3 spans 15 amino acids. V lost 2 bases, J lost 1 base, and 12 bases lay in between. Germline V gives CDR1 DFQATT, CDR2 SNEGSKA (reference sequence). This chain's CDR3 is CSARIFTDSGNTIYF. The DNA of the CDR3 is TGCAGTGCTAGAATCTTTACAGATTCTGGAAACACCATATATTTT.